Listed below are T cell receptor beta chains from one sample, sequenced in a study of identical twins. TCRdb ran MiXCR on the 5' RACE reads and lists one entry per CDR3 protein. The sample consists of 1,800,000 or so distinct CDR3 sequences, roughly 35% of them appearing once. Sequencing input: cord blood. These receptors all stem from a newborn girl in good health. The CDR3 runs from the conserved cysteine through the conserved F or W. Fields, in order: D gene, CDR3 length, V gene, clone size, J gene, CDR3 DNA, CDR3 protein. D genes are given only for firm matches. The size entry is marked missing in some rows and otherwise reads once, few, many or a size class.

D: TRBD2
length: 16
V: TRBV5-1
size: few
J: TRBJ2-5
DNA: TGCGCCAGCAGCCCGGGACTAGCGGTAACTCAAGAGACCCAGTACTTC
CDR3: CASSPGLAVTQETQYF

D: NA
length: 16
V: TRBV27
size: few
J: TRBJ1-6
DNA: TGTGCCAGCAGCAAGGGGCGGATTACCTATAATTCACCCCTCCACTTT
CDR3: CASSKGRITYNSPLHF

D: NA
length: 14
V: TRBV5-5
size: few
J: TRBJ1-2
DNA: TGTGCCAGCATTCCGGACCCCAATAACTATGGCTACACCTTC
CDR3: CASIPDPNNYGYTF

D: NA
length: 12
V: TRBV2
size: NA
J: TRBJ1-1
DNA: TGTGCCAGCAGTGGTGGACGGGGTGAAGCTTTCTTT
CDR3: CASSGGRGEAFF

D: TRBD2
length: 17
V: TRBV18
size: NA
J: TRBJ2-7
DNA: TGTGCCAGCTCAAGCAGGGGGCTAGCGGGAGGGCACTACGAGCAGTACTTC
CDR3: CASSSRGLAGGHYEQYF

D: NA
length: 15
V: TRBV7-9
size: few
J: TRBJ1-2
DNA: TGTGCCAGCAGCTCATGGCAGGGGTCTAACTATGGCTACACCTTC
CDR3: CASSSWQGSNYGYTF

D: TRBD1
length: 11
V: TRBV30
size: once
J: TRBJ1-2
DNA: TGTGCCCCCCGGGACAGCGGGGGCTACACCTTC
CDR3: CAPRDSGGYTF

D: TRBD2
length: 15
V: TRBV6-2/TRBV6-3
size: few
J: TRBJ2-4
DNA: TGTGCCAGCAGTTACCGGGGGGGAGCCAAAAACATTCAGTACTTC
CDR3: CASSYRGGAKNIQYF

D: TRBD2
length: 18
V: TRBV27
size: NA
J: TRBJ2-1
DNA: TGTGCCAGCAGTTTTTTAGCGGGAGGACGGGGGACGGGGAATGAGCAGTTCTTC
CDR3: CASSFLAGGRGTGNEQFF

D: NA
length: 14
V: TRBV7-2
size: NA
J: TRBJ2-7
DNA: TGTGCCAGCAGCTTAGAAGTCGAGCAATACGAGCAGTACTTC
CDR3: CASSLEVEQYEQYF

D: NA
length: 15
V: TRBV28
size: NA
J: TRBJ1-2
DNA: TGTGCCAGCACTTCCCGACAGCTCGGGGGCTATGGCTACACCTTC
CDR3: CASTSRQLGGYGYTF

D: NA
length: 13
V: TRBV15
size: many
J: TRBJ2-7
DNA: TGTGCCACCAGCAGAGCAGTTTCCTACGAGCAGTACTTC
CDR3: CATSRAVSYEQYF

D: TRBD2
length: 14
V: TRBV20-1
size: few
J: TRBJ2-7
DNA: TGCAGTGCTATTCTAGCGGCCCGCTCCTACGAGCAGTACTTC
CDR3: CSAILAARSYEQYF

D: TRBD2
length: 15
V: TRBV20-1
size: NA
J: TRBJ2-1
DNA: TGCAGTGCTGGGCCTATAGCGGGGGGGCCAAATGAGCAGTTCTTC
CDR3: CSAGPIAGGPNEQFF

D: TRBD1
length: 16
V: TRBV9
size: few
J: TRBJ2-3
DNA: TGTGCCAGCATCCCCCTCGACAGGGGGTGGACAGATACGCAGTATTTT
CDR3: CASIPLDRGWTDTQYF

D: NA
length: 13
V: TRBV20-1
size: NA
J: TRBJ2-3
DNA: TGCAGTGCTAGCACCCCTAACACAGATACGCAGTATTTT
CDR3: CSASTPNTDTQYF

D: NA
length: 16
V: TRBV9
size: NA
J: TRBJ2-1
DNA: TGTGCCAGCAGCGTAGCCCCCCGGACTATTGGGAATGAGCAGTTCTTC
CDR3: CASSVAPRTIGNEQFF

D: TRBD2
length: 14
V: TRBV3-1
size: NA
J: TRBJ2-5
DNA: TGTGCCAGCAGCCAAGCGGGGGGGCTAGAGACCCAGTACTTC
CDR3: CASSQAGGLETQYF